This T cell receptor beta chain stems from a study of tumor-infiltrating lymphocytes in primary liver carcinoma. From around 0.5 ug total RNA, TCR beta cDNA was generated with a primer in the constant region. Amplification in three nested multiplex PCR rounds with slightly modified ARM-PCR gave rise to TCR beta libraries. The opening two PCR rounds, around 11 cycles each, paired TRBV1-TRBV30 forward primers with a C-beta reverse primer. TCRdb fed the multiplex PCR reads into MiXCR, producing one record per CDR3 protein. The sample includes approximately 45,000 distinct CDR3 sequences, roughly 73% of them seen just once. The study co-extracted DNA and RNA from around 20-30 mg of unsorted bulk tissue. Chronic HBV infection was present in the patients, who were treatment-naive. Regarding this clonotype: One end of the junction fails to match germline, which may point to a read error.

CDR1 SGHAT and CDR2 FQNNGV come from the germline V gene. The CDR3 extends over 13 amino acids. Sequencing was performed on tumor-adjacent normal liver tissue. The chain employs TRBV11-2 and TRBJ2-1; D remains unclear. This sequence originates from a woman aged 25-40 years with primary liver carcinoma and hepatitis B virus infection. CDR3: CVNSLSVTNERFF. The CDR3, as DNA: TGTGTCAACAGCTTATCGGTTACGAATGAGCGGTTCTTC.